This T cell receptor beta chain comes out of a study of cytomegalovirus exposure and HLA in healthy donors. CDR3 length equals 15 residues. Per germline, CDR1 MGHRA and CDR2 YSYEKL. V dropped 3 bases and J dropped 2; count of bases not matched to a gene: 7. Overall study results and limits: It was about 150 TCR beta chains that were listed as cytomegalovirus-associated. Rare TCR sequences predominated, though certain public TCRs were found in many donors.

This clone was detected only a few times. Antigen unknown. Profiling relied on immunoSEQ multiplex PCR, and the TCRdb table lists in-frame clones only, not all of them. The sample has about 150,000 clones; around 93% are singletons. The chain couples TRBV4-1 to TRBJ2-7; 7 bases fit TRBD2. The sequence came from a man younger than 35 in good health and CMV-seropositive. Sequencing used PBMCs. The CDR3 region has the DNA TGCGCCAGCAGCCACTCGAGCGGGGTGACCTACGAGCAGTACTTC. The encoded protein is CASSHSSGVTYEQYF.